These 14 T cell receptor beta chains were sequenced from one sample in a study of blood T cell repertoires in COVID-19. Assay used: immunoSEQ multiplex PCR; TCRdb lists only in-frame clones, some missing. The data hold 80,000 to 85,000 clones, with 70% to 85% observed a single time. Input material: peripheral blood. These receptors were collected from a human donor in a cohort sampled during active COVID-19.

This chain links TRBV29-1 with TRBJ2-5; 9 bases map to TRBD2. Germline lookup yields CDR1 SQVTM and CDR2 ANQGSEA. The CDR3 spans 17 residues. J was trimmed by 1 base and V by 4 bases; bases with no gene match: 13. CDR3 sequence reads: CSVGTVRLAVIQETQYF. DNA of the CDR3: TGCAGCGTTGGGACAGTCAGACTAGCGGTTATCCAAGAGACCCAGTACTTC.

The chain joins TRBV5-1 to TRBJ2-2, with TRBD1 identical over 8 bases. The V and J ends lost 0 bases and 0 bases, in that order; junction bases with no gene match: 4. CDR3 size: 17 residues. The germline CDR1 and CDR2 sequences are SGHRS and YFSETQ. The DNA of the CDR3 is TGCGCCAGCAGCTTGGGGGACAGGAGCGCGAACACCGGGGAGCTGTTTTTT. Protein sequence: CASSLGDRSANTGELFF.

The CDR3: CASSLTGAQPQHF. In nucleotides, the CDR3 is TGTGCCAGCAGCTTGACAGGGGCTCAGCCCCAGCATTTT. The chain combines TRBV12-3 or TRBV12-4 with TRBJ1-5; 8 bases agree with TRBD1. V was pared by 6 bases and J by 6 bases, with 4 bases of the junction left unmatched. The length of the CDR3 is 13 residues.

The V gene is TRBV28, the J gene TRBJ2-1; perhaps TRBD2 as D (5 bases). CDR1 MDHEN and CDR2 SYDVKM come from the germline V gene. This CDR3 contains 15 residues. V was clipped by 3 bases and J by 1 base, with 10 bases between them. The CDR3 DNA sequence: TGTGCCAGCAGTTTGCAAGGAGGATCCTACAATGAGCAGTTCTTC. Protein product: CASSLQGGSYNEQFF.

This CDR3 reads CASSIDVSGANVLTF. CDR3 DNA sequence: TGTGCCAGTAGTATAGATGTATCTGGGGCCAACGTCCTGACTTTC. This chain links TRBV19 with TRBJ2-6; D is undetermined. Trimming pared 0 bases from V and 1 base from J, leaving 4 bases between. The germline V gene has CDR1 LNHDA and CDR2 SQIVND (reference sequence). This CDR3 region has 15 residues.

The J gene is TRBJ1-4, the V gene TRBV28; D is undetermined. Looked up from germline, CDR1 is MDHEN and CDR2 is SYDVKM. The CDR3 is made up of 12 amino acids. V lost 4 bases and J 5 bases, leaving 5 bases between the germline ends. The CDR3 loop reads CASSSQNEKLFF. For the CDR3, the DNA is TGTGCCAGCAGTTCCCAAAATGAAAAACTGTTTTTT.

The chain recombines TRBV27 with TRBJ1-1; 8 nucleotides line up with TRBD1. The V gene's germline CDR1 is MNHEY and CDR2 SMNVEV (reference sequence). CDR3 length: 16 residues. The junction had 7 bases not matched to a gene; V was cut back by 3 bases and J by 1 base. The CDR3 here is CASSFQPGTGNTEAFF. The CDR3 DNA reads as TGTGCCAGCAGTTTCCAACCCGGGACAGGGAACACTGAAGCTTTCTTT.

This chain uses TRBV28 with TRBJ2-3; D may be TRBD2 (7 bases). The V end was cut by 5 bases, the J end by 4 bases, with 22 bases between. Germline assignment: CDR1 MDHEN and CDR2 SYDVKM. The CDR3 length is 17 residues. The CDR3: CASSTLSPRGLSDTQYF. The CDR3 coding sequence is TGTGCCAGCAGTACACTTTCCCCGCGGGGGCTCTCAGATACGCAGTATTTT. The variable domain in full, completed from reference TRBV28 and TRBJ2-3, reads DVKVTQSSRYLVKRTGEKVFLECVQDMDHENMFWYRQDPGLGLRLIYFSYDVKMKEKGDIPEGYSVSREKKERFSLILESASTNQTSMYLCASSTLSPRGLSDTQYFGPGTRLTVL.

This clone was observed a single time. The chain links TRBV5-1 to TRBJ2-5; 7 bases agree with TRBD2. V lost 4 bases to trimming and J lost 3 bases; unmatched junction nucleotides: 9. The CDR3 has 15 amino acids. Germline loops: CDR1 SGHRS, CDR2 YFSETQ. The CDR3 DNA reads TGCGCCAGCAGCCCCTCACTAGCGAGTAAAGAGACCCAGTACTTC. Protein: CASSPSLASKETQYF.

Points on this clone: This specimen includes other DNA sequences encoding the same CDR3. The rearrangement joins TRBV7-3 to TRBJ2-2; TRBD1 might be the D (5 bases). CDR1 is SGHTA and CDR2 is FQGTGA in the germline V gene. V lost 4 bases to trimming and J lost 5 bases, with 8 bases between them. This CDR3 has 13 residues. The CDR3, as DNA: TGTGCCAGCAGCTCGCAGGGTACCGGGGAGCTGTTTTTT. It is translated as CASSSQGTGELFF.

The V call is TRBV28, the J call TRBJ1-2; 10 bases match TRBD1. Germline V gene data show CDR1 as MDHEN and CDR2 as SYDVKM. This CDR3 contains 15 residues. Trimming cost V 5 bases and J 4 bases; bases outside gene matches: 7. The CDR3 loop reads CASSAQTGGGYGYTF. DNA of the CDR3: TGTGCCAGCAGTGCTCAGACAGGGGGCGGCTATGGCTACACCTTC.

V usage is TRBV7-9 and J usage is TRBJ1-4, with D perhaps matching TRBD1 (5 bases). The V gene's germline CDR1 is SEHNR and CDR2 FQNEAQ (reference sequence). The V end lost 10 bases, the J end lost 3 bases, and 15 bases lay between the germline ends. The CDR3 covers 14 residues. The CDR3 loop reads CAIPGGAANEKLFF. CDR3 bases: TGTGCCATCCCCGGAGGGGCGGCTAATGAAAAACTGTTTTTT.

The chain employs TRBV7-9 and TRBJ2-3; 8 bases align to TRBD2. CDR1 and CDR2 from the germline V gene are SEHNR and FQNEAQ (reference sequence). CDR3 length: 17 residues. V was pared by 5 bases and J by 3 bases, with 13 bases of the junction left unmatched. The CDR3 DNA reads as TGTGCCAGCAGCCCGGGGGCCCTAGCGGGCTTAACAGATACGCAGTATTTT. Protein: CASSPGALAGLTDTQYF.

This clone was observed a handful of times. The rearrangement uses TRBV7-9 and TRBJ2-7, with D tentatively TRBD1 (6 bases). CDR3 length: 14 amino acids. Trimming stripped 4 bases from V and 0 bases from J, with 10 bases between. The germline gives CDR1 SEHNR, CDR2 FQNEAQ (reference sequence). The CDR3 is CASSSTGYSYEQYF. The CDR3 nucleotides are TGTGCCAGCAGCTCAACAGGGTACTCCTACGAGCAGTACTTC.